What follows are 27 T cell receptor beta chains derived from one specimen sequenced in a study of blood T cell repertoires in COVID-19 (dated by TCRdb to the early 2020s). The method behind the library was the immunoSEQ multiplex PCR assay. The immuneACCESS repertoire file appears here via TCRdb, limited to in-frame rearrangements. These files lack a portion of the clones; in checked studies, under half of the deficit traces to unresolved V genes, and the cause of the others is not known. Within this sample are around 370,000 clones, with 90% to 95% of them counted one time only. The top ten clones comprise around 3.5% of the sample. Input material: peripheral blood. These receptors originate from a woman under 30 who had recovered from COVID-19.

The chain uses TRBV12-3 or TRBV12-4 and TRBJ1-5; D gene ambiguous. The CDR3 length is 12 residues. With 7 bases removed from V and 7 bases from J, the gap between germline ends came to 11 bases. Here the CDR3 DNA reads TGTGCCAGCACACACCCGGGACAGCCCCAGCATTTT. As protein: CASTHPGQPQHF.

V is TRBV9 and J is TRBJ2-1, with no clear D. Germline lookup yields CDR1 SGDLS and CDR2 YYNGEE. This CDR3 is built from 16 residues. V shed 2 bases and J shed 0 bases, with 12 bases lying between them. CDR3 sequence: CASSVGTDPSYNEQFF. CDR3 in DNA: TGTGCCAGCAGCGTCGGTACCGATCCCTCCTACAATGAGCAGTTCTTC.

Comments on this clone: This sample includes further DNA sequences coding for the same CDR3. The V gene is TRBV19, the J gene TRBJ2-1; D not resolved. The germline CDR1 and CDR2 sequences are LNHDA and SQIVND (reference sequence). The CDR3 covers 14 residues. Trimming left V 5 bases short and J 0 bases short, with 8 bases between. CDR3 residues: CASSLGSSYNEQFF. CDR3 nucleotides: TGTGCCAGTAGTCTAGGTAGCTCCTACAATGAGCAGTTCTTC.

The genes are TRBV5-1 and TRBJ2-5; TRBD2 matches at 12 bases. Per the germline V gene, CDR1 is SGHRS and CDR2 is YFSETQ. This CDR3 region has 15 residues. The V gene end was trimmed by 2 bases and the J gene end by 5 bases; junction bases not matched to a gene: 4. CDR3 protein: CASSFGLAGTETQYF. The CDR3 bases are TGCGCCAGCAGCTTCGGACTAGCGGGAACCGAGACCCAGTACTTC.

The chain carries TRBV2 and TRBJ2-3; TRBD1 agrees at 8 bases. The CDR3 has 15 amino acids. The V segment lost 4 bases and the J segment 1 base; nucleotides outside the gene matches: 4. CDR1 is SNHLY, CDR2 FYNNEI, per germline. CDR3 loop: CASSGDRLGTDTQYF. The CDR3 DNA reads TGTGCCAGCAGTGGGGACAGGCTGGGCACAGATACGCAGTATTTT.

The chain is built from TRBV6-2 or TRBV6-3 and TRBJ2-7; D is perhaps TRBD1 (6 bases). CDR3 size: 12 residues. With 6 bases removed from V and 6 bases from J, the gap between germline ends came to 12 bases. Germline CDR1 is MNHEY and CDR2 is SVGEGT. The DNA for the CDR3 is TGTGCCAGCAGCCGCACAGGGTCCGAGCAGTACGTC. Protein product: CASSRTGSEQYV.

The chain combines TRBV14 with TRBJ1-2; D uncertain. From germline, CDR1 is SGHDN and CDR2 FVKESK. The CDR3 covers 13 residues. V dropped 0 bases and J dropped 5 bases, with 7 bases sitting between them. The DNA of the CDR3 is TGTGCCAGCAGCCAAGACAGTATATATGGCTACACCTTC. Translated: CASSQDSIYGYTF.

This chain connects TRBV29-1 to TRBJ1-2, with a possible D match to TRBD1 (6 bases). The V and J ends lost 6 bases and 2 bases respectively, with 13 bases between them. CDR3 length equals 13 residues. Germline V gene data show CDR1 as SQVTM and CDR2 as ANQGSEA. CDR3 in amino acids: CSVLPGQNYGYTF. The DNA for the CDR3 is TGCAGCGTCCTTCCTGGACAGAACTATGGCTACACCTTC.

The chain recombines TRBV7-2 with TRBJ2-5; no reliable D call. V was shortened by 5 bases and J by 0 bases, with 16 bases between the two germline ends. The germline V gene encodes CDR1 SGHTA and CDR2 FQGNSA. The CDR3 is made up of 16 amino acids. The CDR3 DNA is TGTGCCAGCAGCCCATCGGCTAGTGAGTACCAAGAGACCCAGTACTTC. Protein: CASSPSASEYQETQYF.

The gene calls are TRBV12-3 or TRBV12-4 and TRBJ1-2; D perhaps matches TRBD1 (5 bases). V was pared by 1 base and J by 8 bases, with 8 bases between. The CDR3 is 12 residues long. CDR3 DNA sequence: TGTGCCAGCAGTTTAGTGTGGGGCGGCTACACCTTC. Protein sequence: CASSLVWGGYTF.

The chain couples TRBV11-3 to TRBJ1-1, with a tentative D call TRBD1 (5 bases). Trimming pared 10 bases from V and 7 bases from J, leaving 13 bases between. The CDR3 sequence is 11 residues long. Germline V gives CDR1 SGHNT, CDR2 YENEEA. The CDR3 is CAITGRGEAFF. The CDR3 nucleotides are TGTGCCATCACCGGGAGGGGTGAAGCTTTCTTT.

The V and J genes are TRBV27 and TRBJ2-1; 11 nucleotides match TRBD2. From germline, CDR1 is MNHEY and CDR2 SMNVEV (reference sequence). CDR3 length equals 16 residues. Losses at the gene ends were 6 bases for V and 9 bases for J; bases not matched to a gene: 13. CDR3 protein: CASREPGTSGSSEQFF. In DNA form, the CDR3 reads TGTGCCAGCAGGGAGCCGGGCACTAGCGGGAGTAGTGAGCAGTTCTTC.

The rearrangement links TRBV10-3 to TRBJ2-5; possible D gene TRBD1, 6 bases. There are 16 residues in the CDR3. Germline V CDR1 and CDR2: ENHRY, SYGVKD. The V end lost 0 bases, the J end lost 1 base, and 12 bases lay between the germline ends. The CDR3: CAISESGSTGQETQYF. CDR3 in DNA: TGTGCCATCAGTGAGTCCGGATCGACAGGCCAAGAGACCCAGTACTTC.

This clone is a singleton in its sample. The chain combines TRBV10-2 with TRBJ1-1; 7 nucleotides agree with TRBD1. CDR3 length: 15 amino acids. Trimming took 4 bases from V and 3 from J; bases not matched to a gene: 8. Germline CDR1 reads WSHSY; CDR2 reads SAAADI. The CDR3 spells CASSARGTGHTEAFF. The CDR3 DNA sequence: TGCGCCAGCAGTGCCAGGGGGACGGGGCACACTGAAGCTTTCTTT.

The V and J genes are TRBV10-3 and TRBJ2-5; weak D call: TRBD1 (6 bases). The CDR3 is made up of 13 amino acids. V was shortened by 10 bases and J by 1 base, with 13 bases between the two germline ends. Germline lookup yields CDR1 ENHRY and CDR2 SYGVKD. CDR3 in amino acids: CATNRDIQETQYF. CDR3 nucleotides: TGTGCCACTAATCGGGACATCCAAGAGACCCAGTACTTC.

The V call is TRBV11-3, the J call TRBJ1-1; no clear D gene. This CDR3 comprises 15 residues. Looked up from germline, CDR1 is SGHNT and CDR2 is YENEEA. V lost 2 bases and J 2 bases, leaving 12 bases between the germline ends. The DNA of the CDR3 is TGTGCCAGCAGCTTAAATCAAGGCGGAAACACTGAAGCTTTCTTT. As protein: CASSLNQGGNTEAFF.

This chain uses TRBV7-9 with TRBJ2-5, with 13 bases fitting TRBD2. CDR3 length: 17 residues. Germline loops: CDR1 SEHNR, CDR2 FQNEAQ (reference sequence). V lost 1 base to trimming and J lost 2 bases; unmatched junction nucleotides: 4. As DNA, the CDR3 is TGTGCCAGCAGCTTAGAACTAGCGGGAGGGACACAAGAGACCCAGTACTTC. Translation gives CASSLELAGGTQETQYF.

The chain couples TRBV10-3 to TRBJ2-2, with 10 positions matching TRBD2. Trimming cost V 5 bases and J 4 bases; bases outside gene matches: 7. The CDR3 extends over 16 amino acids. Germline assignment: CDR1 ENHRY and CDR2 SYGVKD. This CDR3 reads CAISLAGAPGTGELFF. In DNA, the CDR3 is TGTGCCATCAGTCTAGCGGGAGCTCCGGGCACCGGGGAGCTGTTTTTT.

The V gene is TRBV27, the J gene TRBJ1-2, with TRBD1 as a possible D gene (5 bases). Germline CDR1 and CDR2: MNHEY and SMNVEV (reference sequence). V lost 5 bases and J lost 8, with 15 bases in between. The CDR3 is made up of 13 amino acids. CDR3 in amino acids: CASSPRTLWGYTF. The CDR3 bases are TGTGCCAGCAGTCCCCGGACACTCTGGGGCTACACCTTC.

The V gene is TRBV5-4, the J gene TRBJ2-2, with D maybe TRBD2 (5 bases). The CDR3 runs 15 residues. Germline loops: CDR1 SGHNT, CDR2 YYREEE (reference sequence). The V end lost 3 bases, the J end lost 5 bases, and 14 bases lay between the germline ends. This CDR3 is CASSSLSGGTGELFF. The CDR3 nucleotides read TGTGCCAGCAGCTCCCTTTCGGGCGGGACCGGGGAGCTGTTTTTT.

About this clone itself: Within the sample, other DNA sequences also encode this same CDR3. The V gene is TRBV18, the J gene TRBJ2-1; D perhaps matches TRBD1 (5 bases). The CDR3 spans 15 residues. Germline V gene sequence: CDR1 KGHSH, CDR2 LQKENI. V was clipped by 1 base and J by 1 base, with 8 bases between them. CDR3 sequence (DNA): TGTGCCAGCTCACCACGCAGGGAATCCTACAATGAGCAGTTCTTC. It is translated as CASSPRRESYNEQFF.

The chain employs TRBV4-3 and TRBJ1-3; TRBD1 might be the D (5 bases). Germline V gene data show CDR1 as LGHNA and CDR2 as YSLEER. Trimming shortened V by 0 bases and J by 0 bases, and 12 bases separated the two germline ends. The CDR3 runs to 17 residues. CDR3: CASSQDSQGNSGNTIYF. In nucleotides, the CDR3 is TGCGCCAGCAGCCAAGATTCCCAGGGTAACTCTGGAAACACCATATATTTT.

The J gene is TRBJ2-3, the V gene TRBV5-5; D may be TRBD2 (5 bases). CDR1 is SGHKS and CDR2 is YYEKEE in the germline V gene (reference sequence). CDR3 length: 16 amino acids. Trimming shortened V by 2 bases and J by 1 base, and 14 bases separated the two germline ends. The chain's CDR3 is CASSFGPGLGTDTQYF. As DNA, the CDR3 is TGTGCCAGCAGCTTCGGCCCTGGACTGGGCACAGATACGCAGTATTTT.

The chain carries TRBV18 and TRBJ1-5; 10 bases align to TRBD1. The CDR3 is 17 amino acids. Germline values: CDR1 KGHSH, CDR2 LQKENI. Trimming took 6 bases from V and 10 from J; bases not matched to a gene: 18. CDR3 protein: CASSPRDRGAQRVPQHF. CDR3 sequence (DNA): TGTGCCAGCTCGCCCAGGGACAGGGGCGCTCAACGAGTACCCCAGCATTTT. The full variable domain, with the rest looked up from reference TRBV18 and TRBJ1-5, is NAGVMQNPRHLVRRRGQEARLRCSPMKGHSHVYWYRQLPEEGLKFMVYLQKENIIDESGMPKERFSAEFPKEGPSILRIQQVVRGDSAAYFCASSPRDRGAQRVPQHFGDGTRLSIL.

V gene TRBV6-2 or TRBV6-3 combines with J gene TRBJ2-5, with D possibly matching TRBD1 (6 bases). V was shortened by 5 bases and J by 9 bases, with 16 bases between the two germline ends. The CDR3 is 13 amino acids. Germline lookup yields CDR1 MNHEY and CDR2 SVGEGT. CDR3 protein: CASSPTDRYSQYF. Here the CDR3 DNA reads TGTGCCAGCAGTCCAACCGACAGGTACTCCCAGTACTTC.

This clone was counted only a few times. This sequence joins TRBV3-1 (or the pseudogene TRBV3-2) and TRBJ1-2, with TRBD1 matching over 8 bases. J lost 2 bases, V lost 0 bases, and 8 bases had no gene match. The CDR3 is 17 amino acids. Germline V lookup: CDR1 LGHDT, CDR2 YNNKEL (reference sequence). The CDR3 DNA reads as TGTGCCAGCAGCCAAGAAGTCGACAGGGGACTAAACTATGGCTACACCTTC. Protein product: CASSQEVDRGLNYGYTF.

This clone was counted a single time. This rearrangement joins TRBV10-3 to TRBJ2-7, with D maybe TRBD1 (7 bases). Germline V gene sequence: CDR1 ENHRY, CDR2 SYGVKD. Trimming removed 7 bases from V and 5 bases from J, with 24 bases in between. This CDR3 is built from 16 residues. The CDR3 nucleotides are TGTGCCATCACTTGGGACATTCATCAGGGGGAGGACGAGCAGTACGTC. Protein sequence: CAITWDIHQGEDEQYV.